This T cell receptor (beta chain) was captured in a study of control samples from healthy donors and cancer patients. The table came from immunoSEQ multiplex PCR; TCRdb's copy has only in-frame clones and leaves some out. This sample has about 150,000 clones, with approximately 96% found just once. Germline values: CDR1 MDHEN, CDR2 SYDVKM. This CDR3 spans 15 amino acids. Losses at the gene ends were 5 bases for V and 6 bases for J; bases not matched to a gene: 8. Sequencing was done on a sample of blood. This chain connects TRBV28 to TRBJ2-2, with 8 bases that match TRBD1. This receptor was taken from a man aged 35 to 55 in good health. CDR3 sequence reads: CASSAQPGGPGELFF. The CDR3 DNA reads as TGTGCCAGCAGTGCCCAGCCAGGGGGCCCCGGGGAGCTGTTTTTT.